This T cell receptor (beta chain) was identified during a study of T cell changes during pregnancy in multiple sclerosis. The CDR3 spans 16 residues. Looked up from germline, CDR1 is SGHRS and CDR2 is YFSETQ. The ends were cut back, 0 bases at V and 9 bases at J, with 16 bases in the middle. The data were produced by immunoSEQ multiplex PCR, yet TCRdb's version contains in-frame clones alone and is incomplete. The table has some 93,000 clones, roughly 89% seen once; the top ten hold over 1.5%. The receptor was isolated from a female donor in good health, enrolled as a control in a pregnancy study. The V gene is TRBV5-1, the J gene TRBJ1-6, with D maybe TRBD1 (5 bases). The specimen was peripheral blood, collected after pregnancy. The CDR3 coding sequence is TGCGCCAGCAGCTTGGAGGGGTCAGTGCTGGCTTCACCCCTCCACTTT. It is translated as CASSLEGSVLASPLHF.